The table lists the clone carrying this T cell receptor beta chain with many counts. Its antigen is currently unknown. TCR beta CDR3 sequences were amplified from RNA transcripts. HTBI primers were the set used in a first-round RT-PCR of the TCR CDR3. TCRdb itself ran the multiplex PCR reads through MiXCR, one entry per CDR3 protein. The sample shows around 600,000 distinct CDR3 sequences, approximately 15% of them seen only once. This entry comes from a study of T cells in Graves' hyperthyroidism and ophthalmopathy. Findings and caveats of the study: Among thyroid clonotypes expanded above 0.001, most also appeared in blood. Stable hyperthyroidism was separated from ophthalmopathy by a model based on 13 V-J features.

The CDR3 has 17 residues. Trimming cost V 2 bases and J 8 bases; bases outside gene matches: 8. Germline values: CDR1 ENHRY, CDR2 SYGVKD. Patients with uncontrolled infections, other autoimmune diseases, pregnancy or lactation were excluded. This sample holds PBMCs from approximately 9 ml fresh peripheral blood. The chain has TRBV10-3 and TRBJ2-3; 15 bases are shared with TRBD2. The clonotype comes from a woman aged 50 to 60 with Graves' ophthalmopathy. Sequencing was done on a sample of blood. DNA of the CDR3: TGTGCCATCAGTGAGCCCGGACTAGCGGGAGGGCCCGGTACGCAGTATTTT. Translating gives CAISEPGLAGGPGTQYF.